Presented here are 7 T cell receptor beta chains from one specimen sequenced in a study of T cells in Graves' hyperthyroidism and ophthalmopathy. RNA transcripts were the template for amplifying TCR beta CDR3 regions. The study used the HTBI primer set for a first-round RT-PCR of the TCR CDR3. TCRdb re-derived calls from the multiplex PCR reads in MiXCR, one entry per CDR3 protein. The table has about 580,000 distinct CDR3 sequences, 46% seen once. Source material: peripheral blood or thyroid tissue (not recorded which). The receptors shown here come from a young woman with Graves' hyperthyroidism.

The chain carries TRBV20-1 and TRBJ1-5, with D possibly TRBD1 on 6 matching bases. V lost 0 bases, J lost 6 bases, and 15 bases lay in between. Germline V gene sequence: CDR1 DFQATT, CDR2 SNEGSKA (reference sequence). CDR3 length: 15 residues. DNA for the CDR3: TGCAGTGCTAGAGATCGTAGGGGGGGCGGTCAGCCCCAGCATTTT. It specifies CSARDRRGGGQPQHF.

The table lists this clonotype with many counts. This chain joins TRBV29-1 and TRBJ1-2; TRBD1 matches at 7 bases. Per the germline V gene, CDR1 is SQVTM and CDR2 is ANQGSEA. Losses at the gene ends were 4 bases for V and 0 bases for J; bases not matched to a gene: 2. This CDR3 has 13 residues. For the CDR3, the DNA is TGCAGCGTTGGGGACAGTTCTAACTATGGCTACACCTTC. It is translated as CSVGDSSNYGYTF.

This clonotype has a single count. The rearrangement links TRBV19 to TRBJ1-1, with D perhaps matching TRBD1 (5 bases). Germline CDR1 reads LNHDA; CDR2 reads SQIVND (reference sequence). The CDR3 runs to 12 residues. The CDR3 DNA is TGTGCTGGTGCGACAGAGAACACTGAAGCTTTCTTT. Translated: CAGATENTEAFF. The whole variable domain, filled in from reference TRBV19 and TRBJ1-1, reads DGGITQSPKYLFRKEGQNVTLSCEQNLNHDAMYWYRQDPGQGLRLIYYSQIVNDFQKGDIAEGYSVSREKKESFPLTVTSAQKNPTAFYLCAGATENTEAFFGQGTRLTVV.

As to this clonotype: A much larger clone differs by one base, so this may be a read error. The rearrangement joins TRBV19 to TRBJ2-2; no firm D call. Germline CDR1 and CDR2: LNHDA and SQIVND (reference sequence). CDR3 length: 17 amino acids. V lost 4 bases and J lost 2, with 17 bases in between. DNA for the CDR3: TGTGCCAGTAGTACGCGGCTCACGTCAGTAAACACCGGGGAGCTGTTTTTT. Protein product: CASSTRLTSVNTGELFF. Full variable domain (remainder filled in from reference TRBV19 and TRBJ2-2): DGGITQSPKYLFRKEGQNVTLSCEQNLNHDAMYWYRQDPGQGLRLIYYSQIVNDFQKGDIAEGYSVSREKKESFPLTVTSAQKNPTAFYLCASSTRLTSVNTGELFFGEGSRLTVL.

This clonotype was seen ten or more times. The genes are TRBV27 and TRBJ1-1, with 8 nucleotides matching TRBD1. Germline assignment: CDR1 MNHEY and CDR2 SMNVEV (reference sequence). The CDR3 covers 14 residues. Unmatched junction bases numbered 8, after V lost 5 bases and J lost 6 bases. This CDR3 is CASSPTRQGSEAFF. For the CDR3, the DNA is TGTGCCAGCAGTCCAACACGACAGGGGTCTGAAGCTTTCTTT.

In this sample, this clonotype turned up many times. The rearrangement joins TRBV12-3 or TRBV12-4 to TRBJ2-5; D gene uncertain. The V gene lost 3 bases and the J gene lost 4 bases, with 9 bases spanning the gap. The CDR3 has 13 amino acids. DNA for the CDR3: TGTGCCAGCAGTTTCTCGGAAACAGAGACCCAGTACTTC. Its translation is CASSFSETETQYF.

This clonotype showed up many times. The DNA of the CDR3 is TGTGCCAGTAGTAACAGACACTCTGGGGCCAACGTCCTGACTTTC. It yields the protein CASSNRHSGANVLTF. V usage is TRBV19 and J usage is TRBJ2-6, with no clear D. The V and J ends lost 4 bases and 0 bases respectively, with 7 bases between them. The CDR3 length is 15 residues. Looked up from germline, CDR1 is LNHDA and CDR2 is SQIVND (reference sequence).